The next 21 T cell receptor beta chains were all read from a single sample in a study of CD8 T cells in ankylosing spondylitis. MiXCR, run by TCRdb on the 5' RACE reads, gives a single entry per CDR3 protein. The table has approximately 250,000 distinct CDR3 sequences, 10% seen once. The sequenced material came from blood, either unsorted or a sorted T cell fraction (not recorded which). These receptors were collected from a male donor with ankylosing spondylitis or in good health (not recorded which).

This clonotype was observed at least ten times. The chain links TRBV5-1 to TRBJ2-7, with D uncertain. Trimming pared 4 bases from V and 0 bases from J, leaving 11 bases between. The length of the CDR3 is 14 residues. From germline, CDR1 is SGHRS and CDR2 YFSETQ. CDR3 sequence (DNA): TGCGCCAGCAGCATAGGGTGGAGCTCCTACGAGCAGTACTTC. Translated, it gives CASSIGWSSYEQYF.

The CDR3 here is CASSSVPNRGSYEQYF. As DNA, the CDR3 is TGTGCCAGCAGTTCTGTGCCAAACAGGGGTTCTTACGAGCAGTACTTC. V usage is TRBV12-3 or TRBV12-4 and J usage is TRBJ2-7; 7 bases are a match to TRBD1. V shed 4 bases, J shed 4 bases, and the junction held 13 bases outside the gene matches. The CDR3 consists of 16 residues.

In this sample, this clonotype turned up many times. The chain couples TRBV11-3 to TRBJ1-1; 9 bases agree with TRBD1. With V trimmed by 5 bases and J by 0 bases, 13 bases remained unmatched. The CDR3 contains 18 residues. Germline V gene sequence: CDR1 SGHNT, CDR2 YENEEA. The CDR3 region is CASSPDRGFNDMNTEAFF. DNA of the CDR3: TGTGCCAGCAGCCCGGACAGGGGATTTAACGATATGAACACTGAAGCTTTCTTT.

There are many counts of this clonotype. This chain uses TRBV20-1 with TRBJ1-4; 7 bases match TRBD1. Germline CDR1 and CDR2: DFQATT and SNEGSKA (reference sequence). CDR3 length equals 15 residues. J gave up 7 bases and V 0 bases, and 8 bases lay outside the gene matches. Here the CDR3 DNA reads TGCAGTGCTAGAGATGGGGAGGGGGCATTTGAAAAACTGTTTTTT. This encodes CSARDGEGAFEKLFF.

The CDR3 is CASSVDSSGSMGEQYF. CDR3 in DNA: TGTGCCAGCAGCGTCGACTCTAGCGGGAGTATGGGGGAGCAGTACTTC. The gene calls are TRBV7-2 and TRBJ2-7; the match to TRBD2 covers 10 bases. CDR1 SGHTA and CDR2 FQGNSA come from the germline V gene. This CDR3 has 16 amino acids. Trimming removed 5 bases from V and 7 bases from J; junction bases left unmatched: 14.

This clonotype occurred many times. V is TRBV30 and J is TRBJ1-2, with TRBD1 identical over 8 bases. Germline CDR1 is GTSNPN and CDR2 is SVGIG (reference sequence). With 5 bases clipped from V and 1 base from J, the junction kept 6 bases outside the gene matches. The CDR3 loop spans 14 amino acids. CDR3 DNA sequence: TGTGCCTGGTTGGGTACAGGGGGTAACTATGGCTACACCTTC. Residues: CAWLGTGGNYGYTF.

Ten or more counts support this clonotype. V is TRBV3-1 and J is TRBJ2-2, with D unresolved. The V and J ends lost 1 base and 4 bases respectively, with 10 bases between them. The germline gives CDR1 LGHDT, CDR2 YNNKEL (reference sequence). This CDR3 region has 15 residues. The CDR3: CASSQASLGTGELFF. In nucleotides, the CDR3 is TGTGCCAGCAGCCAAGCTTCACTCGGCACCGGGGAGCTGTTTTTT.

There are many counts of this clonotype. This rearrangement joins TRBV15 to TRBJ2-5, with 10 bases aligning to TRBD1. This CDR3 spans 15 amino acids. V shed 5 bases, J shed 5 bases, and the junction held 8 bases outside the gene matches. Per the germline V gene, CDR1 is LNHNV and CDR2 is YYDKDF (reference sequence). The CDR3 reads CATSYGTGERETQYF. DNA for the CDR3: TGTGCCACCAGCTATGGGACAGGGGAGAGGGAGACCCAGTACTTC.

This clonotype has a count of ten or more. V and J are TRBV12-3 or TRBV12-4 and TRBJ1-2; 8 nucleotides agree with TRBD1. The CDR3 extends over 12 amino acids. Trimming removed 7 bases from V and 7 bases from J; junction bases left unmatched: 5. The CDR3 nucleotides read TGTGCCAGCACCGCAGGGGGCTCTGGCTACACCTTC. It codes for CASTAGGSGYTF.

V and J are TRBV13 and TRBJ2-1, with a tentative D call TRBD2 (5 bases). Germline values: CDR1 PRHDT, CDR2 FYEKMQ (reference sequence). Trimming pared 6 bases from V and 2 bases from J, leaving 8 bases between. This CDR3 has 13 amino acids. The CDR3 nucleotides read TGTGCCAGCAGACTAGTAACCTACAATGAGCAGTTCTTC. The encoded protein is CASRLVTYNEQFF.

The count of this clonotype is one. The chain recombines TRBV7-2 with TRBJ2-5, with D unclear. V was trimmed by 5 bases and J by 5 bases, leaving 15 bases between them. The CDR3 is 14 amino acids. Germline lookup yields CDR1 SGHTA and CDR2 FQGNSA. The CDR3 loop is CASSQSYLEETQYF. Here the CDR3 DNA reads TGTGCCAGCAGCCAGAGCTACCTGGAGGAGACCCAGTACTTC. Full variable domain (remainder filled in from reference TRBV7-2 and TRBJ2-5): GAGVSQSPSNKVTEKGKDVELRCDPISGHTALYWYRQSLGQGLEFLIYFQGNSAPDKSGLPSDRFSAERTGGSVSTLTIQRTQQEDSAVYLCASSQSYLEETQYFGPGTRLLVL.

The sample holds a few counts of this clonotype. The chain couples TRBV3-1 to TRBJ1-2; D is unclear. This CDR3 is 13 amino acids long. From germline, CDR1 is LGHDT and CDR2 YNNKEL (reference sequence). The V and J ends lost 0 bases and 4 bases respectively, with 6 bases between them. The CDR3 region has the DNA TGTGCCAGCAGCCAAGACAGTAGCTATGGCTACACCTTC. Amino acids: CASSQDSSYGYTF.

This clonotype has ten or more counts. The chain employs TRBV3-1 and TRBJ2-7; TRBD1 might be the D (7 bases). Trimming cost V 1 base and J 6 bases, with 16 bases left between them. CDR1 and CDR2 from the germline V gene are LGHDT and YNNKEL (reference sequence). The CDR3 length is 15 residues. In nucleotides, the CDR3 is TGTGCCAGCAGCCAAGTTGTGAGACAGGGAGGCGAGCAGTACTTC. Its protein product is CASSQVVRQGGEQYF.

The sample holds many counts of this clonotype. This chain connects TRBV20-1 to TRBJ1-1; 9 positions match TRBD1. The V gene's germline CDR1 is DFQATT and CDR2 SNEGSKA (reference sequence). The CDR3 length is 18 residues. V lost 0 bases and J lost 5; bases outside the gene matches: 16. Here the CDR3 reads CSARDNYKQGALGTEAFF. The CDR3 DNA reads TGCAGTGCTAGAGATAATTATAAACAGGGGGCATTGGGAACTGAAGCTTTCTTT.

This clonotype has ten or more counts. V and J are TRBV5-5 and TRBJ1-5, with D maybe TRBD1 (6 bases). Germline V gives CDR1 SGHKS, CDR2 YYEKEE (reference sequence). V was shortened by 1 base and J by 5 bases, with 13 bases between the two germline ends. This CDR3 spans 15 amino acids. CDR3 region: CASSLWEGDHQPQHF. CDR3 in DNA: TGTGCCAGCAGCTTGTGGGAGGGGGATCATCAGCCCCAGCATTTT.

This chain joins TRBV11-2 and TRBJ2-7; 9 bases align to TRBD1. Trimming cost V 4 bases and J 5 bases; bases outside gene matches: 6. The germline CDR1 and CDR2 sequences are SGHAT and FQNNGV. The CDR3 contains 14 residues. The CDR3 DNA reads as TGTGCCAGCAGCTACGGGACAGGGAAAAACGAGCAGTACTTC. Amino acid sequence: CASSYGTGKNEQYF.

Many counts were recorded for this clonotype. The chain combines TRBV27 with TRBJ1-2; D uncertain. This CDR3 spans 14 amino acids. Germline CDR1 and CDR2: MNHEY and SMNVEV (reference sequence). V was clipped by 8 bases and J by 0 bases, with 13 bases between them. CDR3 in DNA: TGTGCCAGCCGACCTGGGATCACTAACTATGGCTACACCTTC. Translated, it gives CASRPGITNYGYTF.

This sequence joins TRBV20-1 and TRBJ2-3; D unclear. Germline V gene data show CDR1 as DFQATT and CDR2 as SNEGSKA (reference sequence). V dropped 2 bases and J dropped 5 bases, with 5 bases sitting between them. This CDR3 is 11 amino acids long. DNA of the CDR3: TGCAGTGCTAGAAAGGGAGATACGCAGTATTTT. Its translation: CSARKGDTQYF.

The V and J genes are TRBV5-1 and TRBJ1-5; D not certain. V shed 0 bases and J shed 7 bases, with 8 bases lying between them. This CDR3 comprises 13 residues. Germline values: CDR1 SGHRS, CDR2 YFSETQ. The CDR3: CASSLDLGQPQHF. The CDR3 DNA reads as TGCGCCAGCAGCTTGGACTTAGGACAGCCCCAGCATTTT.

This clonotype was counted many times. The CDR3 DNA reads as TGCGCCAGCAGCCCGAGGACAGGGGCGATCGGCACTGAAGCTTTCTTT. Amino acids: CASSPRTGAIGTEAFF. The chain carries TRBV5-1 and TRBJ1-1; 9 bases are a match to TRBD1. The CDR3 loop spans 16 amino acids. V shed 4 bases, J shed 4 bases, and the junction held 11 bases outside the gene matches. CDR1 is SGHRS, CDR2 YFSETQ, per germline.

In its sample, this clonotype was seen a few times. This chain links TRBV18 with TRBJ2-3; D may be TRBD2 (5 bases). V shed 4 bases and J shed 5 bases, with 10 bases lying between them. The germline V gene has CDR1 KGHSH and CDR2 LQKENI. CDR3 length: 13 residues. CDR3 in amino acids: CASSRASRDTQYF. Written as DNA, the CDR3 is TGTGCCAGCTCACGGGCTAGCCGAGATACGCAGTATTTT.